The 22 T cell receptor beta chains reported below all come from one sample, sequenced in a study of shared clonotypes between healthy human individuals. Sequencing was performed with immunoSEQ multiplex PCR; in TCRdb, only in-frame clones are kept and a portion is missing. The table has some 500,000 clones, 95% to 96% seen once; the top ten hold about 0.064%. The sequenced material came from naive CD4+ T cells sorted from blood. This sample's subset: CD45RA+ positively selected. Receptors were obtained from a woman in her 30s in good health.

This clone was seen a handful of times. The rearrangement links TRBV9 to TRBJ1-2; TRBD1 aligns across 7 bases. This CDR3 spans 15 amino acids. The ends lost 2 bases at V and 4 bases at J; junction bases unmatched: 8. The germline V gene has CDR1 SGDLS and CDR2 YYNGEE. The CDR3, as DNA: TGTGCCAGCAGCGTGACCGGGACAGCCTTCTATGGCTACACCTTC. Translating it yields CASSVTGTAFYGYTF.

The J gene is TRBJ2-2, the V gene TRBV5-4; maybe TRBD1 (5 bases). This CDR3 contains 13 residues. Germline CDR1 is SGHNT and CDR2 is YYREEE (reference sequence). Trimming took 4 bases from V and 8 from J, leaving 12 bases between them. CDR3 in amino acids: CASSPGFSGELFF. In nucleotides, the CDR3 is TGTGCCAGCAGCCCAGGGTTCTCGGGGGAGCTGTTTTTT.

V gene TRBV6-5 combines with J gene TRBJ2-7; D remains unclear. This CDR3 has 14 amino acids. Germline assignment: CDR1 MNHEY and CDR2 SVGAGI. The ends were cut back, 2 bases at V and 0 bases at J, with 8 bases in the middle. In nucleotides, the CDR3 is TGTGCCAGCAGTTACGGAGCAGCCTCCTACGAGCAGTACTTC. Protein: CASSYGAASYEQYF.

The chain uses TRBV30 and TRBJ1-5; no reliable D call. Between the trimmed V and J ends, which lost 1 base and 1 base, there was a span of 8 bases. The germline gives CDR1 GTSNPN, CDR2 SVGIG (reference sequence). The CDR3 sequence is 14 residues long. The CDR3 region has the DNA TGTGCCTGGAGTGGGTGGGAAAGCAATCAGCCCCAGCATTTT. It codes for CAWSGWESNQPQHF.

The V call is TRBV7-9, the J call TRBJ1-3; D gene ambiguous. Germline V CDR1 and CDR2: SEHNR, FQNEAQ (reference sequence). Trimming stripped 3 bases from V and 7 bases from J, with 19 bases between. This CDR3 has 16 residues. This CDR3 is CASSFVPSLSTNTIYF. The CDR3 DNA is TGTGCCAGCAGCTTCGTCCCGTCCCTAAGTACCAACACCATATATTTT.

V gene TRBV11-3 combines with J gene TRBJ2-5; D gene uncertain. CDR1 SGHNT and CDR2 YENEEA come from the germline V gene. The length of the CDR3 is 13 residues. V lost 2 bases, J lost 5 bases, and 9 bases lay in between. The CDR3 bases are TGTGCCAGCAGCTTAAGAGCGTGGGAGACCCAGTACTTC. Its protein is CASSLRAWETQYF.

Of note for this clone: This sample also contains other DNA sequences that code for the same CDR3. CDR3 coding DNA: TGTGCCAGCAGCCTCTCAGGGGGTACTAATGAAAAACTGTTTTTT. It specifies CASSLSGGTNEKLFF. The J gene is TRBJ1-4, the V gene TRBV28; 7 bases are a match to TRBD1. With 6 bases clipped from V and 2 bases from J, the junction kept 6 bases outside the gene matches. The CDR3 sequence is 15 residues long. Germline values: CDR1 MDHEN, CDR2 SYDVKM.

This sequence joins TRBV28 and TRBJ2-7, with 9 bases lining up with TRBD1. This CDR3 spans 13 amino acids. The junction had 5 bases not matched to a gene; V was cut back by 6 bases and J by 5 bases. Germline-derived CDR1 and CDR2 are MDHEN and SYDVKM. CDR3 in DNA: TGTGCCAGCAGCAGGGGACAGGGCCACGAGCAGTACTTC. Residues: CASSRGQGHEQYF.

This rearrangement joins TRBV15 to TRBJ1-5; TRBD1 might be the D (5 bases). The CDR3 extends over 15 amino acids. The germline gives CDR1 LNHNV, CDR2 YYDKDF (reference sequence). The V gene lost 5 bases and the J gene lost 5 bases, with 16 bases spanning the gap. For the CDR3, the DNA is TGTGCCACCAGCGCAAAAAAGGGGCCCCATCAGCCCCAGCATTTT. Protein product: CATSAKKGPHQPQHF.

The CDR3 loop reads CASSRLAGHYEQYF. In nucleotides, the CDR3 is TGTGCCAGCAGCAGGCTAGCGGGGCACTACGAGCAGTACTTC. The rearrangement uses TRBV7-9 and TRBJ2-7; 9 bases line up with TRBD2. There are 14 residues in the CDR3. The V gene's germline CDR1 is SEHNR and CDR2 FQNEAQ (reference sequence). V trimming: 5 bases; J trimming: 3 bases; junction bases outside the gene matches: 5.

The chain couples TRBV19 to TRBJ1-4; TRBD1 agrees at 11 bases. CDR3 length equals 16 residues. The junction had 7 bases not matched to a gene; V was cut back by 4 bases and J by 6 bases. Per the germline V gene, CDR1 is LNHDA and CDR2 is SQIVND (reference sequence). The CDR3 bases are TGTGCCAGTAGTAGAAAGCCGGGACAGGGGGATGAAAAACTGTTTTTT. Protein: CASSRKPGQGDEKLFF.

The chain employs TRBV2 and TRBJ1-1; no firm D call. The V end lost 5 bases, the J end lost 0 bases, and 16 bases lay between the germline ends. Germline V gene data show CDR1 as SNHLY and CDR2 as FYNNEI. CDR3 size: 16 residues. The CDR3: CASSPPLPGVNTEAFF. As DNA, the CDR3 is TGTGCCAGCAGTCCCCCCTTACCAGGCGTGAACACTGAAGCTTTCTTT.

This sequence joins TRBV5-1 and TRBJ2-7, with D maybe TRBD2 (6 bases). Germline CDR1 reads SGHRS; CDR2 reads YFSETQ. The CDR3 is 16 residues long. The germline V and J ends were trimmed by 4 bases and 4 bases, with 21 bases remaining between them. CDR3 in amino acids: CASSASSGEGVYEQYF. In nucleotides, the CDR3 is TGCGCCAGCAGCGCGAGCTCGGGGGAAGGAGTATACGAGCAGTACTTC.

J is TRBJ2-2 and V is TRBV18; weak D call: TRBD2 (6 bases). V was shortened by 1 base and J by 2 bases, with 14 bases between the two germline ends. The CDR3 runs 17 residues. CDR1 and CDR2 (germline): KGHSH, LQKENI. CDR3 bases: TGTGCCAGCTCACCACTTAGTCCGCGGGGTAACACCGGGGAGCTGTTTTTT. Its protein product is CASSPLSPRGNTGELFF.

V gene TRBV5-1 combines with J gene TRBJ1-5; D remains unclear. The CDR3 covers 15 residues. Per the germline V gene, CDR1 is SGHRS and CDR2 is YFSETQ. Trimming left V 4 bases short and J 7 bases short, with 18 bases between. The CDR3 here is CASSPGGSLGQPQHF. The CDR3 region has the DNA TGCGCCAGCAGCCCAGGAGGGTCCCTAGGGCAGCCCCAGCATTTT.

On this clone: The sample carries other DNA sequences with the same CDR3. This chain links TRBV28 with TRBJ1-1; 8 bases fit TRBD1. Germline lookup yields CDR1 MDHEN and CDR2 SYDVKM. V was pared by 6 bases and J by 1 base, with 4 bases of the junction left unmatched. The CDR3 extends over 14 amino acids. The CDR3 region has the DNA TGTGCCAGCAGCCTAGGACAGGGGAACACTGAAGCTTTCTTT. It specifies CASSLGQGNTEAFF.

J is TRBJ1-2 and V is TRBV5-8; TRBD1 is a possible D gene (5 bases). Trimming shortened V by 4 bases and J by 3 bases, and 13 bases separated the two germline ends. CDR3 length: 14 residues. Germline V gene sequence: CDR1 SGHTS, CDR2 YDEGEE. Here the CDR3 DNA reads TGTGCCAGCAGCCTAATGGGGGGGGACTATGGCTACACCTTC. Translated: CASSLMGGDYGYTF.

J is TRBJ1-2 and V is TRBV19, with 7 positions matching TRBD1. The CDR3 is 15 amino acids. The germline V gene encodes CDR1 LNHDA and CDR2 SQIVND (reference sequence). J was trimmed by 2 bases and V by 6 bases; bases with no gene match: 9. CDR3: CASSPQGTANYGYTF. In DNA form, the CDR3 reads TGTGCCAGTAGCCCACAGGGGACCGCGAACTATGGCTACACCTTC.

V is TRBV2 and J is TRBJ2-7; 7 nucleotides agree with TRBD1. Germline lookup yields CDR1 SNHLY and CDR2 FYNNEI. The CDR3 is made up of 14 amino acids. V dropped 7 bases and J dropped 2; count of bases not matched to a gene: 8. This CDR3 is CASIVTGVTYEQYF. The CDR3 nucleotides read TGTGCCAGCATAGTCACAGGGGTAACCTACGAGCAGTACTTC.

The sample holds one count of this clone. In DNA, the CDR3 is TGTGCCAGCAGTTTAGTTTACCTATGGGGACGGGCCACCCCCCCCTACGAGCAGTACTTC. Protein sequence: CASSLVYLWGRATPPYEQYF. The J gene is TRBJ2-7, the V gene TRBV28, with D perhaps being TRBD1 or TRBD2 (5 bases each). V gave up 2 bases and J gave up 2 bases, with 28 bases separating them. CDR3 length equals 20 residues. Germline CDR1 is MDHEN and CDR2 is SYDVKM.

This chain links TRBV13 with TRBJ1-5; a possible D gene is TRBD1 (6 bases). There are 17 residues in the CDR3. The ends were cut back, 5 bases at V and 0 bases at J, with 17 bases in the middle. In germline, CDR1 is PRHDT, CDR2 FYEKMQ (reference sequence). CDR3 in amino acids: CASSLGGGIFSNQPQHF. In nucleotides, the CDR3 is TGTGCCAGCAGCCTTGGAGGGGGGATATTTAGCAATCAGCCCCAGCATTTT.

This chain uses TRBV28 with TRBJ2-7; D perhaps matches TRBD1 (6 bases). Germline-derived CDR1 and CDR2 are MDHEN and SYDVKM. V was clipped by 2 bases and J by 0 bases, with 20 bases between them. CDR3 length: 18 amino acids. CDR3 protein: CASSLGTGHLPISYEQYF. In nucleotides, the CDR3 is TGTGCCAGCAGTTTAGGAACAGGGCACCTACCGATCTCCTACGAGCAGTACTTC. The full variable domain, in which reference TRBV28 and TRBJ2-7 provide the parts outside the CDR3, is DVKVTQSSRYLVKRTGEKVFLECVQDMDHENMFWYRQDPGLGLRLIYFSYDVKMKEKGDIPEGYSVSREKKERFSLILESASTNQTSMYLCASSLGTGHLPISYEQYFGPGTRLTVT.